The clone carrying this T cell receptor (beta chain) was counted ten times or more. Its antigen is unknown. The data were taken from a study of CD8 T cells in ankylosing spondylitis. Study-wide results and caveats: There was reportedly significant enrichment of clones that were disease-linked in matched ankylosing spondylitis synovial fluid. Peripheral blood held disease-linked clones only at relatively low frequency, and these were CD8+. Earlier literature documents some of the motif variants in reactive arthritis synovial fluid and blood. Seemingly characteristic of ankylosing spondylitis blood was a TCR beta motif consisting of under ten highly homologous variants.

TCRdb used MiXCR to reprocess the 5' RACE reads, holding one entry per CDR3 protein. The repertoire includes fewer than 550,000 distinct CDR3 sequences, roughly 5% of them detected once, and 3% to 4% sits in the top ten. The CDR3 sequence is 14 residues long. V trimming: 6 bases; J trimming: 3 bases; junction bases outside the gene matches: 3. This TCR derives from a male donor with ankylosing spondylitis. The chain links TRBV12-3 or TRBV12-4 to TRBJ2-5, with 11 bases matching TRBD1. Sequences were obtained from blood, either unsorted or a sorted T cell fraction (not recorded which). The CDR3 loop is CASRWTGGEETQYF. CDR3 sequence (DNA): TGTGCCAGCAGGTGGACAGGGGGCGAAGAGACCCAGTACTTC.